A selection of T cell receptor beta chains follows, all from one sample in a study of T-cell memory formation after mild COVID-19. TCRdb re-called the 5' RACE reads with MiXCR, one entry per CDR3 protein. The profile shows 300,000 to 350,000 distinct CDR3 sequences, 13% of them singletons. Sequenced sample: PBMCs or a T cell subset sorted from them (not recorded which). The receptors derive from a man aged 18-30 years who had mild COVID-19 (a few samples of this study predate the infection). Cell type and time point are not known. CDR3s include the opening cysteine and the closing phenylalanine or tryptophan. D genes are given only for firm matches. Size values are once, few and many counts, or a class for expanded clones, and some rows have none.

TRBJ2-2 | - | TRBV19 | - | TGTGCCAGTAAGGGGGACCGAGGCACCGGGGAGCTGTTTTTT | CASKGDRGTGELFF
TRBJ2-6 | few | TRBV7-3 | - | TGTGCCAGCAGCTTAACGGTGGGGGCCGGGGCCAACGTCCTGACTTTC | CASSLTVGAGANVLTF
TRBJ1-1 | - | TRBV12-5 | - | TGTGCTAGTGGTACTGACAGAGGCGCAAACACTGAAGCTTTCTTT | CASGTDRGANTEAFF
TRBJ1-1 | - | TRBV2 | - | TGTGCCAGCAAAGAGAACACTGAAGCTTTCTTT | CASKENTEAFF
TRBJ2-3 | - | TRBV4-3 | - | TGCGCCAGCAGCCCTAGACAGCTCACAGATACGCAGTATTTT | CASSPRQLTDTQYF
TRBJ2-6 | - | TRBV9 | - | TGTGCCAGCAGCGATAGGCGGGACATTATCTCTGGGGCCAACGTCCTGACTTTC | CASSDRRDIISGANVLTF
TRBJ2-2 | - | TRBV7-8 | TRBD2 | TGTGCCAGCACTGGGAAGTGGGTAGCGGGGGCGTTCAACACCGGGGAGCTGTTTTTT | CASTGKWVAGAFNTGELFF
TRBJ2-7 | many | TRBV10-2 | TRBD1 | TGCGCCAGCATCCCGACCGGGACAGGGGGCGACGAGCAGTACTTC | CASIPTGTGGDEQYF
TRBJ2-5 | many | TRBV7-3 | - | TGTGCCAGCAGCTTGCTCGGGGGCGCGATGGAGACCCAGTACTTC | CASSLLGGAMETQYF
TRBJ1-5 | few | TRBV6-5 | TRBD1 | TGTGCCAGCAGTCACAAGCCCAGGGGGCTAAGGAGCAATCAGCCCCAGCATTTT | CASSHKPRGLRSNQPQHF
TRBJ1-1 | many | TRBV6-2/TRBV6-3 | - | TGTGCCAGCAGTTGGACGGTGAACACTGAAGCTTTCTTT | CASSWTVNTEAFF
TRBJ1-4 | few | TRBV5-1 | TRBD1 | TGCGCCAGCAGCCGAATGACAGGGGAGGATGAAAAACTGTTTTTT | CASSRMTGEDEKLFF
TRBJ1-2 | - | TRBV29-1 | - | TGCAGCGCGTTGAAGTACGGGAGTCTTTGGGGCTACACCTTC | CSALKYGSLWGYTF
TRBJ2-1 | - | TRBV29-1 | TRBD2 | TGCAGCGTTGAGGGACTAGCCCGAGGCAATGAGCAGTTCTTC | CSVEGLARGNEQFF
TRBJ2-3 | many | TRBV12-3/TRBV12-4 | - | TGTGCCAGCAGTCGCCGTGCGGGCGGGATTCAACTGTTTACTAGCACAGATACGCAGTATTTT | CASSRRAGGIQLFTSTDTQYF
TRBJ1-1 | - | TRBV11-2 | - | TGTGCCAGCAGTCAGGACAGCAGGACGACTGAAGCTTTCTTT | CASSQDSRTTEAFF
TRBJ2-3 | few | TRBV12-3/TRBV12-4 | TRBD2 | TGTGCCAGCAGTCCTAGCGGGGGGGCGTCAGATACGCAGTATTTT | CASSPSGGASDTQYF
TRBJ2-1 | few | TRBV7-3 | TRBD2 | TGTGCCAGCAGCTTAAGTAGCGGGGCCGCCGGGGAGCAGTTCTTC | CASSLSSGAAGEQFF
TRBJ1-4 | once | TRBV5-1 | - | TGCGCCAGCAGCTTGGACCCCGGAACTAATGAAAAACTGTTTTTT | CASSLDPGTNEKLFF
TRBJ2-1 | few | TRBV4-2 | - | TGTGCCAGCAGCCCCGATTTGGGACTGATATACAATGAGCAGTTCTTC | CASSPDLGLIYNEQFF
TRBJ2-5 | few | TRBV30 | - | TGTGCCTGGAGTGTTGGGGAGACCCAGTACTTC | CAWSVGETQYF
TRBJ1-1 | - | TRBV9 | - | TGTGCCAGCAGCGCAGGAGACGCCTCCCCAGCTTTCTTT | CASSAGDASPAFF
TRBJ2-4 | few | TRBV5-1 | - | TGCGCCAGCAGCCCCTGGACAGAGTCAGCCAAAAACATTCAGTACTTC | CASSPWTESAKNIQYF
TRBJ1-2 | many | TRBV7-8 | - | TGTGCCAGCACCTTACTCCAGGGCCCCTCCTATGGCTACACCTTC | CASTLLQGPSYGYTF
TRBJ2-7 | - | TRBV5-4 | - | TGTGCCAGCAGCTCCTCTAGCGCCTCCTACGAGCAGTACTTC | CASSSSSASYEQYF
TRBJ2-7 | - | TRBV5-1 | - | TGCGCCAGCAGCCCAGTGGGTCCATCCTACGAGCAGTACTTC | CASSPVGPSYEQYF
TRBJ1-1 | - | TRBV10-2 | - | TGCGCCAGCAGTTTCGAGGGCGGAACTGAAGCTTTCTTT | CASSFEGGTEAFF
TRBJ2-7 | few | TRBV11-1 | - | TGTGCCAGCAGCCCACGGCTCGGGACCCCCGAGGGGAAGCAGTACTTC | CASSPRLGTPEGKQYF
TRBJ1-2 | - | TRBV9 | TRBD1 | TGTGCCAGCAGCATAAGGACAGGGAAAGACTATGGCTACACCTTC | CASSIRTGKDYGYTF
TRBJ2-5 | - | TRBV4-3 | TRBD2 | TGCGCCAGCAGCCACGGGGGGGGCGGCGAGACCCAGTACTTC | CASSHGGGGETQYF
TRBJ2-6 | - | TRBV5-5 | - | TGTGCCAGCAGCTTGAGGCCTGGGGCCAACGTCCTGACTTTC | CASSLRPGANVLTF
TRBJ1-1 | few | TRBV5-1 | - | TGCGCCAGCAGCCTACGGGACACCTCCTCTGAAGCTTTCTTT | CASSLRDTSSEAFF
TRBJ1-2 | few | TRBV12-3/TRBV12-4 | - | TGTGCCAGCAGTTTTGGCAGGGCTGACTATGGCTACACCTTC | CASSFGRADYGYTF
TRBJ1-1 | few | TRBV10-3 | - | TGTGCCATCAGTGAGTCGGGGGTCCCTGAAGCTTTCTTT | CAISESGVPEAFF
TRBJ2-1 | - | TRBV11-2 | TRBD2 | TGTGCCAGCAGCTCCGGACTAGCGGGGGGCCCCCGGTACAATGAGCAGTTCTTC | CASSSGLAGGPRYNEQFF
TRBJ1-3 | - | TRBV5-4 | - | TGTGCCAGCAGCAGGACGGTCTCTGGAAACACCATATATTTT | CASSRTVSGNTIYF
TRBJ2-1 | few | TRBV10-3 | - | TGTGCCATCAGTGATAAGGGGATCCGGCAGTTCTTC | CAISDKGIRQFF
TRBJ2-5 | - | TRBV3-1 | - | TGTGCCAGCAGCCATCAGGGCCCGGGGGAGACCCAGTACTTC | CASSHQGPGETQYF
TRBJ1-6 | - | TRBV30 | - | TGTGCCTGGAGTTTCAGTCTCTCCCCCCTCCACTTT | CAWSFSLSPLHF
TRBJ2-5 | few | TRBV21-1 | - | TGTGCCAGCACCCCGAGGGGACTAGCGGGGATCCAAGAGACCCAGTACTTC | CASTPRGLAGIQETQYF
TRBJ2-1 | few | TRBV7-3 | TRBD1 | TGTGCCAGCAGCAGGGACAGGGGAAGAAATGAGCAGTTCTTC | CASSRDRGRNEQFF
TRBJ2-3 | many | TRBV3-1 | TRBD2 | TGTGCCAGCAGCCGTGGACTAGCGGGGGGCACAGATACGCAGTATTTT | CASSRGLAGGTDTQYF
TRBJ2-1 | - | TRBV5-1 | - | TGCGCCAGCAGCTTGGCCGACTTTTCGAATGAGCAGTTCTTC | CASSLADFSNEQFF
TRBJ2-7 | - | TRBV5-4 | TRBD2 | TGTGCCAGCAGTGGGGGGGTCCCAGGGTACGAGCAGTACTTC | CASSGGVPGYEQYF
TRBJ1-5 | - | TRBV28 | - | TGTGCCAGCGGGACCACCCATCAGCCCCAGCATTTT | CASGTTHQPQHF
TRBJ2-1 | - | TRBV11-2 | - | TGTGCCAGCAGCTTAACTAGACCTGGGGAGCAGTTCTTC | CASSLTRPGEQFF
TRBJ2-2 | once | TRBV7-2 | - | TGTGCCAGCAGCTTATGGGGACTCAACACCGGGGAGCTGTTTTTT | CASSLWGLNTGELFF
TRBJ2-1 | few | TRBV7-6 | - | TGTGCCAGCAGCCCCGTGGGGGGCCGATACAATGAGCAGTTCTTC | CASSPVGGRYNEQFF
TRBJ2-5 | few | TRBV11-2 | - | TGTGCCAGCAGCTATAACTCGGGGGAAGAGACCCAGTACTTC | CASSYNSGEETQYF